The source of this T cell receptor beta chain is a study of blood T cell repertoires in COVID-19. Study summary: There were acute and convalescent COVID-19 samples, and they came from the United States, Italy and Spain. PBMCs, B-cell-depleted T cells, or T cells provided the cDNA or gDNA that made up the material.

In the authors' methods: Counts of nucleated cells, estimated from reference gene primer amplification, were obtained. Profiled with immunoSEQ multiplex PCR; TCRdb holds only in-frame clones, not every one. V, J and clone size are taken as reported in that table, and D and trimming were inferred from the DNA itself. The sample lists roughly 280,000 clones; around 86% were seen once. Germline V lookup: CDR1 LNHDA, CDR2 SQIVND (reference sequence). The V and J ends lost 5 bases and 1 base respectively, with 8 bases between them. The CDR3 loop spans 13 amino acids. Sample: peripheral blood. V gene TRBV19 combines with J gene TRBJ1-1; D unclear. The sequence was collected from a man aged 18 to 29 with active or convalescent COVID-19. The DNA of the CDR3 is TGTGCCAGTAGTGCACACCGGAACACTGAAGCTTTCTTT. Translated, it gives CASSAHRNTEAFF.